This T cell receptor (beta chain) came from a study of CD8+ T cells in alopecia areata. As the sequencing template, cDNA was produced by extracting RNA and reverse transcribing it. Generated by immunoSEQ multiplex PCR, the TCRdb table keeps only in-frame clones and is missing some. The repertoire holds 100,000 to 120,000 clones, roughly 60% seen once, with 20% to 25% in the top ten. Starting from PBMCs, sorting isolated CD4+ and CD8+ T cells. Study-wide results and limits: Lesional scalp, notably in alopecia totalis/universalis, had clonality above that of normal scalp. Scalp sample sequencing also detects resident alphabeta T cells of normal skin.

The CDR3 covers 16 residues. V lost 5 bases, J lost 5 bases, and 19 bases lay in between. CDR1 and CDR2 (germline): SGHDT, YYEEEE. This clone was counted a single time. Its target is not known. Specimen: CD8+ T cells sorted from blood. The sequence was collected from a human donor in good health. The J gene is TRBJ2-2, the V gene TRBV5-6; possible D gene TRBD2, 5 bases. DNA for the CDR3: TGTGCCAGCAGTTCCCCTACGACTACGACAACCGGGGAGCTGTTTTTT. Its translation: CASSSPTTTTTGELFF.